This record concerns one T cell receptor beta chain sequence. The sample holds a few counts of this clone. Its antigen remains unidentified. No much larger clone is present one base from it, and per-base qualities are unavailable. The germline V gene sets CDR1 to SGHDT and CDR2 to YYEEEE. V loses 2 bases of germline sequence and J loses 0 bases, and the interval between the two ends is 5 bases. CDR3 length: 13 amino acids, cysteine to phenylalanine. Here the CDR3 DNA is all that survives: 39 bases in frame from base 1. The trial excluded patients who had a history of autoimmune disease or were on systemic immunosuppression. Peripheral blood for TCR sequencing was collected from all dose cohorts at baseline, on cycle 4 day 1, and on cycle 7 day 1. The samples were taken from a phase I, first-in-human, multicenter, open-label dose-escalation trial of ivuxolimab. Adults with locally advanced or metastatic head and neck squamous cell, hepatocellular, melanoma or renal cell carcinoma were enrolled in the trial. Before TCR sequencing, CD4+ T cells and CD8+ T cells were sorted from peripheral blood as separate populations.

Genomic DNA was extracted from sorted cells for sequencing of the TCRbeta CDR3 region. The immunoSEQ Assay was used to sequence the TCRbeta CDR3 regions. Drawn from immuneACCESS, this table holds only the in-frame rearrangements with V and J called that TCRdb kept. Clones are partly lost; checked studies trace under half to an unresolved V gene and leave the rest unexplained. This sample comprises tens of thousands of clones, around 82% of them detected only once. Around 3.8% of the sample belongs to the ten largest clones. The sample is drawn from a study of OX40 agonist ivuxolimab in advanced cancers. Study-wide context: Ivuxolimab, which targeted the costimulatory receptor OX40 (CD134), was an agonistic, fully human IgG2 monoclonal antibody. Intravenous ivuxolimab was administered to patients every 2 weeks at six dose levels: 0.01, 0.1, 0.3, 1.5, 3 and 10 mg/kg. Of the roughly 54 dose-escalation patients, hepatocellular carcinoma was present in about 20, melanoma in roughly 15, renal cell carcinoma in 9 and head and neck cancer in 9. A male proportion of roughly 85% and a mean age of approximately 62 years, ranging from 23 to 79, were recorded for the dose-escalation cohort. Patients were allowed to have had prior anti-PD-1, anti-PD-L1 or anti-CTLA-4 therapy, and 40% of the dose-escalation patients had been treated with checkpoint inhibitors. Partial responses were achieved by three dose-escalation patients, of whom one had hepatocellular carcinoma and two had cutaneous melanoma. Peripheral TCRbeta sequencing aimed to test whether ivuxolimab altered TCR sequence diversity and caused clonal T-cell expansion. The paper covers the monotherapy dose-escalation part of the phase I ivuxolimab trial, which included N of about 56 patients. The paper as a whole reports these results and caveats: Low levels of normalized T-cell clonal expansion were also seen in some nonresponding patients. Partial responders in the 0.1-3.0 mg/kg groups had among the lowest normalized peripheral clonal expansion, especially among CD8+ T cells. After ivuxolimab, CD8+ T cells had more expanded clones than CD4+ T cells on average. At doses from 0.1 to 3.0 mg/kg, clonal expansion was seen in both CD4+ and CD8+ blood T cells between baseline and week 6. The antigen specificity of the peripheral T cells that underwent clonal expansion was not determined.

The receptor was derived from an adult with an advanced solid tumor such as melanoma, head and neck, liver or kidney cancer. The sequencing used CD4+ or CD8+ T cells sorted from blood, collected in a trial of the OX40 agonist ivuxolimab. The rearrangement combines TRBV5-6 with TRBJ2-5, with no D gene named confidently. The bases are TGTGCCAGCAGCTTCTCGTACCAAGAGACCCAGTACTTC. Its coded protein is CASSFSYQETQYF.